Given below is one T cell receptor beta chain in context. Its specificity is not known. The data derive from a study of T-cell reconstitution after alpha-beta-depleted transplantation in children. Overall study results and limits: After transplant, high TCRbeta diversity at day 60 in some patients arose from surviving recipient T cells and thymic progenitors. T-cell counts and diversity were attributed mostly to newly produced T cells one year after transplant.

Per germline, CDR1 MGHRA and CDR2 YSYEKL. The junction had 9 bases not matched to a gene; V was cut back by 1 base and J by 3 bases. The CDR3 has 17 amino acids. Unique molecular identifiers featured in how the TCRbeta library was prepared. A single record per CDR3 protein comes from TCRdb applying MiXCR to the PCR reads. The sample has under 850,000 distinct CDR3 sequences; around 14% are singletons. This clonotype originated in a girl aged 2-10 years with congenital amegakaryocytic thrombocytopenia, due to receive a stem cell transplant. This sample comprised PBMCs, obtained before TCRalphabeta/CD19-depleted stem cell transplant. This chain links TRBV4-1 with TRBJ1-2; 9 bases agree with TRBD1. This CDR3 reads CASSQASTGGFDYGYTF. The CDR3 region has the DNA TGCGCCAGCAGCCAAGCTTCGACAGGGGGTTTTGACTATGGCTACACCTTC.